This is a list of T cell receptor beta chains from one sample in a study of monozygotic twins with inflammatory bowel disease. Using the 5' RACE reads, TCRdb records one entry per CDR3 protein without DNA. The listing records approximately 390,000 distinct CDR3 sequences. The sample consisted of blood. These TCRs come from a human donor with ulcerative colitis or Crohn's disease, or a healthy co-twin of an affected twin (not recorded which). Each CDR3 is given with its conserved first and last residue.

>TRBV24-1|TRBJ2-7
CATSDPGQGNEQYF
>TRBV19|TRBJ2-1
CASSILLGGYNEQFF
>TRBV11-2|TRBJ1-2
CASRAPGRLTYGYTF
>TRBV12-3/TRBV12-4|TRBJ1-6
CASSLDLDSPLHF
>TRBV6-1|TRBJ1-5
CASRVTGYQPQHF
>TRBV19|TRBJ2-3
CASRWRASGSTDTQYF
>TRBV30|TRBJ2-1
CAWSPVYNEQFF
>TRBV7-9|TRBJ2-3
CASSWGGKDTQYF
>TRBV4-3|TRBJ2-7
CASSQGAGDDYEQYF
>TRBV5-1|TRBJ2-1
CASSPDRGRNEQFF
>TRBV28|TRBJ1-4
CASSGLPAGLTNEKLFF
>TRBV11-2|TRBJ1-2
CASSLLVRGEGYYGYTF
>TRBV6-5|TRBJ1-1
CASSYSVGAGLGAVAFF
>TRBV4-3|TRBJ1-1
CASSQETHTEAFF
>TRBV6-2/TRBV6-3|TRBJ2-7
CASRTTSGSSYEQYF
>TRBV9|TRBJ2-5
CASSVGLAGGQETQYF
>TRBV12-3/TRBV12-4|TRBJ2-3
CASSRSTSTDTQYF
>TRBV29-1|TRBJ1-2
CSVGTAETYGYTF
>TRBV6-5|TRBJ1-1
CASSLRGPGNTEAFF
>TRBV4-3|TRBJ2-3
CASSLTGYDTQYF
>TRBV25-1|TRBJ2-1
CASRRGGGSHNEQFF
>TRBV20-1|TRBJ2-7
CSARGKRIESYEQYF
>TRBV20-1|TRBJ2-7
CSARGTSGSPDEQYF
>TRBV10-3|TRBJ2-1
CAISEQGGAPNEQFF
>TRBV5-1|TRBJ2-5
CASSLSGTDEETQYF
>TRBV7-9|TRBJ2-5
CASKASGYTQETQYF
>TRBV28|TRBJ1-2
CASSSSNRDYTF
>TRBV29-1|TRBJ2-5
CSVEADRGWRTQYF
>TRBV27|TRBJ2-1
CASSLAGIAYNEQFF
>TRBV19|TRBJ1-1
CASSIEAGSRKTEAFF
>TRBV2|TRBJ2-1
CARSPGDSYNEQFF
>TRBV7-2|TRBJ2-5
CASSLAHLAGGEETQYF
>TRBV3-1|TRBJ1-1
CASSQGPGDNTEAFF
>TRBV5-4|TRBJ1-3
CASTRDSSSGNTIYF